This T cell receptor beta chain emerged from a study of cytomegalovirus exposure and HLA in healthy donors (dated by TCRdb to the late 2010s). The study in broad terms: An earlier analysis of 587 of the donors reported over 250 Gb of sequence data and some 110 million unique TCR beta sequences obtained from about 180 million T cells. About 300 gigabases of sequencing data and around 80 million unique TCR sequences made up an early release that covered 640 HLA-typed donors. Among the roughly 400 genotyped donors, 75% to 90% belonged to the genetic ancestry cluster associated with self-reported Caucasian donors. The study was designed to test whether signatures of past pathogen exposure could be identified by cataloging public T cell receptors. Using immunosequencing, the study profiled T cell repertoires from 666 subjects and related those repertoires to cytomegalovirus serostatus. Along with the roughly 700-subject first cohort, a separate validation cohort of approximately 110 different subjects was used. High-throughput TCR immunosequencing, statistical association of individual TCRs with disease status, and machine learning were combined to predict cytomegalovirus infection status. In a later analysis, previously published TCR beta repertoires from fewer than 750 donors were re-analyzed and high-resolution HLA genotyping was added so that TCR occurrence patterns could be studied. Rather than using new phenotypic data, the later analysis identified candidate immune exposures from TCR beta sequences and from how often those sequences occurred across donors. An earlier analysis of around 580 of the donors used high-throughput TCR beta sequencing to judge whether each TCR beta V gene segment behaved as functional or pseudogenic. Alongside the repertoire data, information on donor age, sex, ethnicity and CMV serostatus was compiled. A later genetic analysis used genome-wide SNP genotypes for about three fifths of the roughly 700 donors, treating that subset as a discovery cohort. Every repertoire in the discovery cohort had been generated on one and the same sequencing platform. HLA typing included class I and class II loci at four-digit resolution. The number of typed donors differed by locus: roughly 629-640 for A, B, C, DRB1 and DQB1; approximately 520 for DQA1; 606 for DPA1; and 400 to 480 for DPB1. Roughly 5 DR-DQ haplotypes were handled as single units for association and clustering, since linkage in the cohort was strong. On average, over 200,000 unique TCR beta nucleotide sequences were sequenced per donor among a few hundred genotyped donors of the cohort, with around 19% of those sequences being non-productive. Overall study outcomes, separate from this receptor: Compared with equally common non-associated chains, HLA-associated TCR beta chains in a later analysis were more clonally expanded and had lower generation probabilities. The authors suggested that the approach could potentially be generalized to other disease states and immunological phenotypes. A later analysis reported that several top co-occurrence clusters appeared linked to parvovirus B19, influenza, CMV and Epstein-Barr virus. Because counts were too low, 15 to 20 rarely observed V segments, including chromosome 9 orphons, were excluded from the earlier analysis of under 650 of the donors. In vitro tests confirmed that three of the cytomegalovirus-associated TCR beta chains recognize cytomegalovirus antigens. Sequencing depth was assumed to be roughly uniform across donors in the presence/absence analyses, though that assumption may not hold. A further reported finding was that TCR beta sequences accurately predicted the HLA-A and HLA-B alleles for most subjects in the first cohort. V-gene and J-gene trimming of TCR beta chains was associated with a missense DCLRE1C variant in a later genetic analysis, and the association was replicated in an independent cohort. A cluster of highly shared sequence variants was judged likely to be a technical artifact of the sequencing pipeline. The study listed 164 TCR beta chains as associated with cytomegalovirus. The cohort was sequenced for TCR beta chains only, and without alpha or paired-chain data the features that could be detected were limited. In a later analysis, TCR association rates were found to vary across HLA loci, with the most associated TCRs seen for DRB1 alleles and the fewest for HLA-C alleles. Correlated functional status among segregating V segments might be attributable to linkage disequilibrium, but an unknown experimental factor could not be ruled out. Because HLA typing was missing for some donors at each locus, association tests included only the typed subset. Cytomegalovirus status was reported to be diagnosed by the classifier with high specificity and sensitivity in both the original and validation cohorts. In a later analysis, 15,000 to 20,000 TCR beta sequences were associated with specific HLA alleles at a false discovery rate of 0.05. The 87-base-pair reads could not distinguish some IMGT-functional V segments, including TRBV6-2 and TRBV6-3, so those segments were excluded. Compared with the roughly 720-donor mean, donors in an Asian-associated ancestry cluster had fewer N-insertions in productive TCRs, according to a later genetic analysis. Most TCR sequences were seen in very few donors, while some public TCRs were found in many individuals. When HLA alleles, especially DR and DQ, strongly co-occurred, attributing TCR associations to individual alleles was difficult. For the cohort, immune exposure information was limited to CMV serostatus. An earlier analysis of some 590 of the donors showed that most TCR beta V segments appeared in productive rearrangements either about 90% or about 30% of the time, which broadly matched IMGT annotations. In a later analysis, most CMV-associated TCR beta chains were found to appear HLA-restricted, with HLA associations seemingly driven largely by CMV exposure.

Receptor amplification or capture employed the immunoSEQ multiplex PCR assay. A mixture of 60 forward primers for TCR Vbeta segments and 13 reverse primers for TCR Jbeta segments was used in the multiplex PCR. The CDR3 region of rearranged TCR beta genes was amplified from genomic DNA with a multiplex PCR assay. The Illumina HiSeq System was used to sequence the amplified TCR beta libraries as 87-base-pair reads. The source study handled its data this way. In a later analysis, 77 million or so unique TCR beta chains were counted across the 500 to 700 repertoires, and roughly 10 million of these chains were shared by at least two donors. Raw reads were error-corrected and collapsed into unique sequences by a nearest-neighbor algorithm in which closely related sequences were merged to remove PCR and sequencing errors. To assign V, D and J gene segments, CDR3 sequences were aligned to IMGT reference sequences. For a sequence to be retained, a match of at least six nucleotides was required to both a V gene segment and a J gene segment. Rearrangements were classified as productive when the CDR3 lacked stop codons and remained in frame with V and J, and all other rearrangements were classified as non-productive. Following IMGT convention, CDR3 was defined as the stretch from the second conserved V-encoded cysteine to the conserved J-encoded phenylalanine. The earlier analysis of approximately 590 of the donors excluded any sequence lacking an unambiguous match to a single V gene segment. An earlier analysis of a few hundred of the donors called V segments functional above 56.7% productive rearrangements and segregating when the between-donor standard deviation exceeded 5%. A statistical classification framework was built to diagnose cytomegalovirus status from the catalog of TCR beta chain sequences. In a later analysis, TCR nucleotide sequences were compared against IMGT/GENE-DB human TR gene sequences so that V and J genes could be assigned. In a later analysis, CDR3 sequences and most-parsimonious VDJ recombination scenarios were assigned using the TCRdist pipeline. In a later analysis, each TCR beta chain was defined by its CDR3 amino acid sequence together with its V-gene family, and reads without a unique V-gene family were excluded. In a later analysis, 500 to 700 highly shared, low-generation-probability nucleotide sequences were removed to address suspected cross-contamination and a sequencing artifact. For each public chain, a later analysis derived a clonal expansion index from normalized ranks of inferred template counts within each repertoire. A later analysis computed generation probabilities with a VDJ recombination model fitted to out-of-frame rearrangements, and checked the results against IGoR. In a later analysis, TCR-TCR, TCR-HLA and TCR-CMV co-occurrence was scored with hypergeometric tests, and a repertoire-size bias correction was applied to TCR pairs. To estimate false discovery rates, a later analysis permuted the HLA or CMV assignments 20 times. In a later analysis, co-occurring TCRs were grouped using DBSCAN, and TCRdist sequence similarity was added for clustering within HLA-allele-positive subsets. Co-occurrence clustering excluded repertoires with fewer than 30,000 or more than 120,000 public chains, plus five with anomalous nucleotide sharing. The clones in this table, taken by TCRdb from immuneACCESS, are in-frame only. Not every clone is retained; where verified, under half of the shortfall comes from an unresolved V gene, and the cause of the rest is unknown. V and J calls and clone size are as listed in that table; D and trimming were resolved from the DNA. In all, the sample holds about 140,000 clones, and over 60% of those were seen once. The ten largest clones represent 1.5% to 2% of the sample.

Looking up the germline V gene (reference sequence) yields CDR1 MNHEY and CDR2 SMNVEV. V is pruned by 6 bases and J by 3 bases, leaving 9 bases of the junction without a gene match. The CDR3, cysteine through phenylalanine, is 16 amino acids long. Only the CDR3 portion is preserved as DNA: 48 bases, with reading frame beginning at the first base. On this clone itself: Its antigen is currently not known. No clone much larger than this one lies a single base away; base qualities are absent.

The cohort consisted of 650 to 700 healthy bone marrow donors. Cohort members were all nominally healthy when sampled, although unrecorded immune exposures were likely present. The donor was CMV seronegative and belonged to the group of over 300 seronegative cohort members. Every donor gave a peripheral blood sample, and the peripheral blood mononuclear cells from that sample were used for TCR beta sequencing. The Qiagen DNeasy Blood Extraction Kit was used to extract genomic DNA from the blood cell samples. This receptor was taken from a female donor in good health and CMV-seronegative. The source material was PBMCs. This sequence uses TRBV27 and TRBJ2-1, with 9 bases aligning to TRBD2. The nucleotides read TGTGCCAGCAGACCCAGGGCTAGCGGGAACTACAATGAGCAGTTCTTC. Its translation is CASRPRASGNYNEQFF.